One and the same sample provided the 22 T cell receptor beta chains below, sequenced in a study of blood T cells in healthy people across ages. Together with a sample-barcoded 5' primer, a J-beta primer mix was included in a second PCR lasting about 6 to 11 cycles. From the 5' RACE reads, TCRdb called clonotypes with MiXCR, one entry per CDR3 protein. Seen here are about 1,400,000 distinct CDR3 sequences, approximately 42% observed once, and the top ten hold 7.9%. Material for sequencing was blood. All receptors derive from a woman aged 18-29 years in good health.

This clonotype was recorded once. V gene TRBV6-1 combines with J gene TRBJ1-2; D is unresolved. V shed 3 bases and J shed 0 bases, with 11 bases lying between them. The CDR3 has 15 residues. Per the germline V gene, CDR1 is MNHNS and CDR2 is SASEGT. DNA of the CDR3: TGTGCCAGCAGTGAGGCCTCGGCCACTAACTATGGCTACACCTTC. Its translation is CASSEASATNYGYTF.

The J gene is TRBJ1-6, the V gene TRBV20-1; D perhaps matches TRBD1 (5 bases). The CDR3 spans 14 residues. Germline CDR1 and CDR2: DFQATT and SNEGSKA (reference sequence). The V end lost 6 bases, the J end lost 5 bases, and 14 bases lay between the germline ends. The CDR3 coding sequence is TGCAGTGCGACCCAGGGATCGGATAATTCACCCCTCCACTTT. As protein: CSATQGSDNSPLHF.

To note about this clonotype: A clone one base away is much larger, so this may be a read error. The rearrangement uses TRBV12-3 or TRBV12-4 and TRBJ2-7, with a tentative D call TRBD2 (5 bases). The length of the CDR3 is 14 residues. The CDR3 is CVSSKTLVSYEQYF. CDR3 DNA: TGTGTCAGCAGCAAAACACTAGTCAGCTACGAGCAGTACTTC.

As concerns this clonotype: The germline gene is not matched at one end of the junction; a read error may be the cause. The CDR3 sequence is CAGRRLAGGLSTDTQYF. The CDR3 DNA reads as TGTGCCGGCAGACGACTAGCGGGGGGCCTAAGCACAGATACGCAGTATTTT. The rearrangement uses TRBV6-1 and TRBJ2-3, with 13 bases matching TRBD2. Germline lookup yields CDR1 MNHNS and CDR2 SASEGT. The CDR3 runs to 17 residues.

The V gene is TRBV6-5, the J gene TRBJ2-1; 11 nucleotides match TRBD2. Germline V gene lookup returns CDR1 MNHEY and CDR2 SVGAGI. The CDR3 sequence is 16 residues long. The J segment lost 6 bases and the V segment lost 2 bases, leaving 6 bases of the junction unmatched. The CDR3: CASSYVPTSGSNEQFF. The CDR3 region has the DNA TGTGCCAGCAGTTACGTCCCTACTAGCGGGAGCAATGAGCAGTTCTTC.

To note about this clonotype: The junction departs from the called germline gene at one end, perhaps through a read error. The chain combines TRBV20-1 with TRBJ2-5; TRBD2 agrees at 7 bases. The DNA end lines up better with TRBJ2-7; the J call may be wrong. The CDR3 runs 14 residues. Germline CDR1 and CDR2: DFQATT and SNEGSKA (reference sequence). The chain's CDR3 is CSVRDASGTYEQYF. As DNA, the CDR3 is TGCAGTGTTAGAGATGCCAGCGGGACCTACGAGCAGTACTTC.

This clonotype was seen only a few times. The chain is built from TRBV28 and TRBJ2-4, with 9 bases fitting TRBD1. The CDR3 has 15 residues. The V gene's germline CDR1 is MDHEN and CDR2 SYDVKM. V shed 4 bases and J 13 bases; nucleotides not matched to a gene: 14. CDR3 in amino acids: CASSSQGAGVWEQYF. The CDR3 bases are TGTGCCAGCAGTTCACAGGGGGCCGGGGTATGGGAGCAGTACTTC.

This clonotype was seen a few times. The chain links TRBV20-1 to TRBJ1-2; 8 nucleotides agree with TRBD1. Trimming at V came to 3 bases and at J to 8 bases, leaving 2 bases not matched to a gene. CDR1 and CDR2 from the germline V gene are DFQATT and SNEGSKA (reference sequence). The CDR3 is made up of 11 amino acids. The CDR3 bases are TGCAGTGCTAGCAGGGGGCAAGGCTACACCTTC. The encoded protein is CSASRGQGYTF.

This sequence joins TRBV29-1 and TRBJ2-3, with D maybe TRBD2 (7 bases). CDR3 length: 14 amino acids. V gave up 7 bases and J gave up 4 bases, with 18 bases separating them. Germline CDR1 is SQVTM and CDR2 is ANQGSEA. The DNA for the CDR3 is TGCAGCGCACCTAGCGGAGGGGGGGCAGATACGCAGTATTTT. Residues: CSAPSGGGADTQYF.

This chain's CDR3 is CASSKAPKKAMSLWGGNTEAFF. CDR3 nucleotide sequence: TGTGCCAGCAGCAAGGCTCCGAAAAAGGCTATGTCCCTCTGGGGAGGGAACACTGAAGCTTTCTTT. J is TRBJ1-1 and V is TRBV21-1. TRBV21-1 is a known pseudogene. CDR3 length: 22 amino acids.

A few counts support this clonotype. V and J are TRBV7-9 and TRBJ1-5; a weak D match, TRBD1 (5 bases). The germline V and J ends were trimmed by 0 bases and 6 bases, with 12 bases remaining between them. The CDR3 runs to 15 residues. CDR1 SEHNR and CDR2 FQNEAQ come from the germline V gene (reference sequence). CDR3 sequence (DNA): TGTGCCAGCAGCTTAGCCCAAGGGGTCAGTCAGCCCCAGCATTTT. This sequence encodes CASSLAQGVSQPQHF.

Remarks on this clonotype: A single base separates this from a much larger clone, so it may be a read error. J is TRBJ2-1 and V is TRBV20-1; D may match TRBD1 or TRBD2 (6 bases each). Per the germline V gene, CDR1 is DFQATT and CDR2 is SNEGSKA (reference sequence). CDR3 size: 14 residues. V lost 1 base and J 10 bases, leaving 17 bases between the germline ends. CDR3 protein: CSARVGRGGYEQFF. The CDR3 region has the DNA TGCAGTGCTAGAGTGGGCAGGGGAGGTTACGAGCAGTTCTTC.

CDR3 loop: CASSVDERGAYNEQFF. CDR3 nucleotides: TGTGCCAGCAGCGTAGACGAGCGGGGGGCATACAATGAGCAGTTCTTC. V and J are TRBV9 and TRBJ2-1; 9 bases are a match to TRBD2. This CDR3 region has 16 residues. Germline CDR1 SGDLS, CDR2 YYNGEE. Germline trimming cut 0 bases from V and 4 bases from J; bases unmatched to any gene: 5.

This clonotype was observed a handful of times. The CDR3 bases are TGTGCCACTTCAACAGGGAGGGTCGATACGCAGTATTTT. Amino acid sequence: CATSTGRVDTQYF. J is TRBJ2-3 and V is TRBV7-9; maybe TRBD2 (7 bases). The V and J ends lost 10 bases and 6 bases respectively, with 17 bases between them. Germline CDR1 and CDR2: SEHNR and FQNEAQ (reference sequence). This CDR3 spans 13 amino acids.

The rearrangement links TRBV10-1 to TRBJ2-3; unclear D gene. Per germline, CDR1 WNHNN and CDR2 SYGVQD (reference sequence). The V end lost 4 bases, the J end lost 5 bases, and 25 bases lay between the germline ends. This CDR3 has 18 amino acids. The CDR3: CASSGEPLSFLSGDTQYF. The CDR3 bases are TGCGCCAGCAGTGGCGAACCGCTGAGTTTCCTATCCGGAGATACGCAGTATTTT.

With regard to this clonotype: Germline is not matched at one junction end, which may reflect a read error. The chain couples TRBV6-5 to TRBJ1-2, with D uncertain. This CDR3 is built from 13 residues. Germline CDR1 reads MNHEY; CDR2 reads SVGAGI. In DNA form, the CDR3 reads TGTGCCAGCAGCCCCGACACTAAGTATGGCTACACCTTC. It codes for CASSPDTKYGYTF.

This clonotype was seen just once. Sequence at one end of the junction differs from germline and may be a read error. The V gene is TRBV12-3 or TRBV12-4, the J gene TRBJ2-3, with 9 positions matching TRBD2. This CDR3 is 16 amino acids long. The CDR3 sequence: CASSELAGSRTDTQYF. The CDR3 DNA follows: TGTGCCAGCAGTGAGCTAGCGGGAAGCAGAACAGATACGCAATATTTT.

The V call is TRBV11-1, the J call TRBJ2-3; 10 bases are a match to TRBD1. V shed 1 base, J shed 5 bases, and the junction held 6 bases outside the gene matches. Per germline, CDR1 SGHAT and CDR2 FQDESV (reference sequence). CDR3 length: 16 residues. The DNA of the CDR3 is TGTGCCAGCAGCTTAGAGGGACAGGGGAAAAGAGATACGCAGTATTTT. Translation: CASSLEGQGKRDTQYF.

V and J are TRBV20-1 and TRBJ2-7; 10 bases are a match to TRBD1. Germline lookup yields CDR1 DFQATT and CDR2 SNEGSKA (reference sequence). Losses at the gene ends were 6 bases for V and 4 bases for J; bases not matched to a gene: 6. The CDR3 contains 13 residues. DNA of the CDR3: TGCAGTGCGGAGGGACAGGGGTTTTACGAGCAGTACTTC. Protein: CSAEGQGFYEQYF.

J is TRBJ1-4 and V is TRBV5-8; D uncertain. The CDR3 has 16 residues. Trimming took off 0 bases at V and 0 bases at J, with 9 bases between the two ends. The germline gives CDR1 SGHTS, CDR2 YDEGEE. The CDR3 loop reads CASSLEFGTTNEKLFF. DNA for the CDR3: TGTGCCAGCAGCTTGGAGTTCGGGACAACTAATGAAAAACTGTTTTTT.

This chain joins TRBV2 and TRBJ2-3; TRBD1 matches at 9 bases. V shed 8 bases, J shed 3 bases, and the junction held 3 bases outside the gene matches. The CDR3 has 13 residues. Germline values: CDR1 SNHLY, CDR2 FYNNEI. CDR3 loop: CASAGTGTDTQYF. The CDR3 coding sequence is TGTGCCAGCGCGGGGACAGGGACAGATACGCAGTATTTT.

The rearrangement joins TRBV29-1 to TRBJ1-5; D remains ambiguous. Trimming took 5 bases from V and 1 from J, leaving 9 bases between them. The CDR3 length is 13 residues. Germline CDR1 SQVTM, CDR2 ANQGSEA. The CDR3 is CSVSSVSNQPQHF. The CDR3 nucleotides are TGCAGCGTTTCATCGGTCAGCAATCAGCCCCAGCATTTT.